What follows are 18 T cell receptor beta chains derived from one specimen sequenced in a study of blood T cell repertoires in COVID-19. Using immunoSEQ multiplex PCR, the repertoire was profiled, and TCRdb retains in-frame clones only, with some absent. The sample lists 50,000 to 75,000 clones; around 93% were seen once. Sequencing used peripheral blood. These receptors all stem from a man aged 45-65 years with active COVID-19.

The CDR3, as DNA: TGTGCCTGGACCACATACAATGAGCAGTTCTTC. Translated, it gives CAWTTYNEQFF. The chain employs TRBV30 and TRBJ2-1; D not certain. Trimming shortened V by 4 bases and J by 4 bases, and 5 bases separated the two germline ends. Germline loops: CDR1 GTSNPN, CDR2 SVGIG (reference sequence). This CDR3 contains 11 residues. The whole variable domain, filled in from reference TRBV30 and TRBJ2-1, reads SQTIHQWPATLVQPVGSPLSLECTVEGTSNPNLYWYRQAAGRGLQLLFYSVGIGQISSEVPQNLSASRPQDRQFILSSKKLLLSDSGFYLCAWTTYNEQFFGPGTRLTVL.

The V call is TRBV2, the J call TRBJ2-7; D is possibly TRBD2 (5 bases). Germline V gives CDR1 SNHLY, CDR2 FYNNEI. Trimming removed 7 bases at V and 6 bases at J, with 25 bases between. This CDR3 has 16 amino acids. The CDR3 region has the DNA TGTGCCAGCACGTTAGGAGTCGGGGAAGTTGGGATCGAGCAGTACTTC. It specifies CASTLGVGEVGIEQYF.

The rearrangement uses TRBV7-2 and TRBJ2-7; D is possibly TRBD1 (6 bases). The V and J ends lost 3 bases and 2 bases respectively, with 14 bases between them. Germline loops: CDR1 SGHTA, CDR2 FQGNSA. The CDR3 has 15 amino acids. The CDR3 spells CASSFRQVTTYEQYF. The DNA for the CDR3 is TGTGCCAGCAGCTTCAGACAGGTTACCACCTACGAGCAGTACTTC.

The chain combines TRBV11-2 with TRBJ2-7; TRBD1 matches 7 bases. The CDR3 contains 15 residues. With V trimmed by 5 bases and J by 3 bases, 10 bases remained unmatched. Germline values: CDR1 SGHAT, CDR2 FQNNGV. The CDR3 DNA sequence: TGTGCCAGCAGCGCAATACAGGGGCGCTACTACGAGCAGTACTTC. Its translation: CASSAIQGRYYEQYF.

This sequence joins TRBV9 and TRBJ2-1; TRBD2 agrees at 9 bases. The CDR3 consists of 17 residues. Germline V CDR1 and CDR2: SGDLS, YYNGEE. V shed 4 bases and J 3 bases; nucleotides not matched to a gene: 11. CDR3 in DNA: TGTGCCAGCAGCTATTCCCCGCCTAGCGGGATCTACAATGAGCAGTTCTTC. Its translation is CASSYSPPSGIYNEQFF.

The gene calls are TRBV12-3 or TRBV12-4 and TRBJ1-3, with D possibly being TRBD1 (5 bases). Trimming removed 6 bases at V and 7 bases at J, with 10 bases between. This CDR3 has 12 amino acids. The CDR3 spells CASSQTANTIYF. CDR3 DNA sequence: TGTGCCAGCAGCCAGACAGCTAACACCATATATTTT.

V is TRBV2 and J is TRBJ1-6; D is perhaps TRBD1 (5 bases). The germline V and J ends were trimmed by 7 bases and 3 bases, with 13 bases remaining between them. CDR3 length: 15 amino acids. Germline-derived CDR1 and CDR2 are SNHLY and FYNNEI. The CDR3 coding sequence is TGTGCCAGCACGCAGGGTGATCTCTATAATTCACCCCTCCACTTT. The encoded protein is CASTQGDLYNSPLHF. Filled out from reference TRBV2 and TRBJ1-6, the complete variable domain reads EPEVTQTPSHQVTQMGQEVILRCVPISNHLYFYWYRQILGQKVEFLVSFYNNEISEKSEIFDDQFSVERPDGSNFTLKIRSTKLEDSAMYFCASTQGDLYNSPLHFGNGTRLTVT.

This CDR3 reads CASSRDRVRAFF. DNA of the CDR3: TGTGCCAGCAGCCGGGACAGGGTTCGAGCTTTCTTT. The rearrangement joins TRBV6-5 to TRBJ1-1; 9 bases are a match to TRBD1. This CDR3 region has 12 residues. Germline CDR1 and CDR2: MNHEY and SVGAGI. V dropped 6 bases and J dropped 10; count of bases not matched to a gene: 6.

This chain uses TRBV19 with TRBJ2-2, with 7 bases lining up with TRBD1. The CDR3 is made up of 15 amino acids. After removal of 10 bases from V and 1 base from J, the junction contained 9 bases not matched to a gene. The germline V gene has CDR1 LNHDA and CDR2 SQIVND (reference sequence). In nucleotides, the CDR3 is TGTGCCACCAAAAAGAGGGGGCTGAACACCGGGGAGCTGTTTTTT. Protein: CATKKRGLNTGELFF.

CDR3: CASSRQGALDGYTF. In DNA, the CDR3 is TGTGCCAGCAGTCGACAGGGGGCGTTGGATGGCTACACCTTC. V is TRBV6-5 and J is TRBJ1-2; 10 bases align to TRBD1. The V and J ends lost 5 bases and 6 bases, in that order; junction bases with no gene match: 6. The length of the CDR3 is 14 residues. Germline CDR1 MNHEY, CDR2 SVGAGI.

This chain links TRBV4-1 with TRBJ2-3; 8 bases align to TRBD1. CDR3 size: 17 residues. Germline CDR1 reads MGHRA; CDR2 reads YSYEKL. The trim removed 0 bases at V and 1 base at J, leaving 6 bases unmatched. DNA of the CDR3: TGCGCCAGCAGCCAAGATCGGGGGACAGGTGGCACAGATACGCAGTATTTT. Protein product: CASSQDRGTGGTDTQYF.

This clone was seen only once. The chain couples TRBV11-2 to TRBJ2-3; D not certain. Germline V CDR1 and CDR2: SGHAT, FQNNGV. V lost 0 bases and J lost 0, with 4 bases in between. This CDR3 spans 14 amino acids. CDR3 DNA sequence: TGTGCCAGCAGCTTAGACAGGAGCACAGATACGCAGTATTTT. Its translation is CASSLDRSTDTQYF.

This chain links TRBV5-1 with TRBJ1-1; D unclear. Trimming left V 4 bases short and J 6 bases short, with 16 bases between. CDR1 SGHRS and CDR2 YFSETQ come from the germline V gene. The CDR3 has 14 amino acids. The CDR3 DNA reads TGCGCCAGCAGCCCACTAACGGGTTCGTCTGAAGCTTTCTTT. Encoded protein: CASSPLTGSSEAFF.

The rearrangement uses TRBV21-1 and TRBJ2-6; TRBD2, the D gene given by the table, was not confirmed from the DNA. TRBV21-1 is tagged as a pseudogene. The length of the CDR3 is 17 residues. The CDR3 region has the DNA TGTGCCAGCAGCCGACCGGGAGAGCTTTGGGGGGCCAACGTCCTGACTTTC. It yields the protein CASSRPGELWGANVLTF.

The chain is built from TRBV30 and TRBJ2-1; TRBD1 matches at 8 bases. The CDR3 covers 12 residues. Trimming removed 5 bases from V and 9 bases from J; junction bases left unmatched: 6. Germline CDR1 is GTSNPN and CDR2 is SVGIG (reference sequence). In DNA form, the CDR3 reads TGTGCCTGGGGTAGCACAGGGGGTGAGCAGTTCTTC. Encoded protein: CAWGSTGGEQFF.

This chain joins TRBV4-1 and TRBJ1-5, with D perhaps matching TRBD1 (5 bases). The length of the CDR3 is 17 residues. The V and J ends lost 4 bases and 1 base respectively, with 17 bases between them. Germline CDR1 and CDR2: MGHRA and YSYEKL. CDR3 loop: CASSLVSQGRSNQPQHF. Here the CDR3 DNA reads TGCGCCAGCAGCCTCGTATCGCAGGGTAGGAGCAATCAGCCCCAGCATTTT.

This clone was picked up a small number of times. The chain links TRBV4-2 to TRBJ1-3; D call uncertain. CDR1 LGHNA and CDR2 YNFKEQ come from the germline V gene. The V end lost 0 bases, the J end lost 7 bases, and 7 bases lay between the germline ends. The CDR3 length is 13 residues. The CDR3 region is CASSQEAPNTIYF. CDR3 in DNA: TGTGCCAGCAGCCAAGAAGCACCCAACACCATATATTTT.

The chain uses TRBV28 and TRBJ1-5; 8 nucleotides line up with TRBD1. The junction had 6 bases not matched to a gene; V was cut back by 6 bases and J by 5 bases. Per the germline V gene, CDR1 is MDHEN and CDR2 is SYDVKM. The CDR3 is 14 amino acids. CDR3 DNA sequence: TGTGCCAGCAGACTCCAGGGGGCCTATCAGCCCCAGCATTTT. Its translation: CASRLQGAYQPQHF.